This entry lists 24 T cell receptor beta chains sequenced from one sample in a study of blood T cell repertoires in COVID-19. Clones were sequenced by immunoSEQ multiplex PCR, and TCRdb holds only the in-frame ones, with some missing. The table lists about 430,000 clones, around nine tenths of them singletons. Sequencing was done on a sample of PBMCs or T cells enriched from blood (not recorded which). These receptors all come from a woman aged 18 to 35 who had been exposed to COVID-19.

This clone has only a few counts. This chain uses TRBV11-3 with TRBJ2-1; D unresolved. Between the trimmed V and J ends, which lost 1 base and 8 bases, there was a span of 6 bases. Looked up from germline, CDR1 is SGHNT and CDR2 is YENEEA. CDR3 length equals 12 residues. CDR3 bases: TGTGCCAGCAGCTTAGGTCAGTATGAGCAGTTCTTC. Its translation is CASSLGQYEQFF.

The chain has TRBV5-1 and TRBJ1-4; 9 bases line up with TRBD1. The CDR3 spans 14 residues. The ends lost 4 bases at V and 7 bases at J; junction bases unmatched: 5. Germline V gene lookup returns CDR1 SGHRS and CDR2 YFSETQ. CDR3 nucleotides: TGCGCCAGCAGCCGGGGACAGGGTAGTGAAAAACTGTTTTTT. Amino acid sequence: CASSRGQGSEKLFF.

The count of this clone is one. The chain has TRBV6-4 and TRBJ2-2, with 8 positions matching TRBD1. Germline V gives CDR1 MRHNA, CDR2 SNTAGT. This CDR3 has 15 residues. V lost 5 bases and J lost 1; bases outside the gene matches: 3. The CDR3: CASSLTGVNTGELFF. Here the CDR3 DNA reads TGTGCCAGCAGTCTGACAGGGGTGAACACCGGGGAGCTGTTTTTT.

The gene calls are TRBV4-2 and TRBJ2-5, with 7 bases matching TRBD2. Germline values: CDR1 LGHNA, CDR2 YNFKEQ. V was clipped by 0 bases and J by 2 bases; unmatched bases: 6. The CDR3 runs 16 residues. The CDR3 region is CASSQEASGFQETQYF. In DNA form, the CDR3 reads TGTGCCAGCAGCCAAGAGGCTAGCGGCTTTCAAGAGACCCAGTACTTC.

The V call is TRBV11-2, the J call TRBJ2-7; 8 nucleotides match TRBD1. CDR1 and CDR2 from the germline V gene are SGHAT and FQNNGV. The J segment lost 6 bases and the V segment lost 4 bases, leaving 2 bases of the junction unmatched. This CDR3 region has 12 residues. The CDR3 reads CASSSQGGEQYF. The CDR3 region has the DNA TGTGCCAGCAGCTCACAGGGGGGCGAGCAGTACTTC.

This chain uses TRBV28 with TRBJ2-7, with D perhaps matching TRBD2 (6 bases). Trimming pared 3 bases from V and 1 base from J, leaving 13 bases between. Germline V CDR1 and CDR2: MDHEN, SYDVKM. This CDR3 is built from 15 residues. DNA for the CDR3: TGTGCCAGCAGTTTTCGGACTACAAATTCCTACGAGCAGTACTTC. It specifies CASSFRTTNSYEQYF.

The rearrangement uses TRBV21-1 and TRBJ1-6; the DNA was not compared with TRBD1, the D call given in the table. TRBV21-1 has pseudogene status. The CDR3 sequence is 16 residues long. CDR3 in amino acids: CASSVRVWADNSPLHF. CDR3 DNA sequence: TGTGCCAGCAGCGTCAGGGTGTGGGCCGATAATTCACCCCTCCACTTT.

This rearrangement joins TRBV7-2 to TRBJ2-1, with D perhaps matching TRBD2 (6 bases). Trimming left V 5 bases short and J 4 bases short, with 12 bases between. Germline loops: CDR1 SGHTA, CDR2 FQGNSA. This CDR3 is 14 amino acids long. CDR3 sequence (DNA): TGTGCCAGCAGCCCCAGACTAGGGTACAATGAGCAGTTCTTC. Translated: CASSPRLGYNEQFF.

The V gene is TRBV19, the J gene TRBJ2-7; possibly TRBD1 for D (6 bases). This CDR3 has 13 residues. Germline lookup yields CDR1 LNHDA and CDR2 SQIVND (reference sequence). V lost 3 bases and J lost 7, with 13 bases in between. The chain's CDR3 is CASSMDLDREQYF. CDR3 in DNA: TGTGCCAGTAGTATGGACCTAGACAGGGAGCAGTACTTC. The whole variable domain, remainder taken from reference TRBV19 and TRBJ2-7, is DGGITQSPKYLFRKEGQNVTLSCEQNLNHDAMYWYRQDPGQGLRLIYYSQIVNDFQKGDIAEGYSVSREKKESFPLTVTSAQKNPTAFYLCASSMDLDREQYFGPGTRLTVT.

This clone has just a few counts. The CDR3 loop reads CASSLWHSQSYEQYF. The CDR3 bases are TGTGCCAGCAGTTTATGGCATTCACAGTCCTACGAGCAGTACTTC. The rearrangement joins TRBV28 to TRBJ2-7; D gene ambiguous. Germline V gene sequence: CDR1 MDHEN, CDR2 SYDVKM. Trimming removed 0 bases at V and 1 base at J, with 10 bases between. The CDR3 covers 15 residues.

The chain uses TRBV3-1 (or the pseudogene TRBV3-2) and TRBJ2-1, with a possible D match to TRBD1 (6 bases). Germline V gene sequence: CDR1 LGHDT, CDR2 YNNKEL (reference sequence). This CDR3 is 15 amino acids long. The germline V and J ends were trimmed by 2 bases and 7 bases, with 15 bases remaining between them. The CDR3 here is CASSQQGFLANEQFF. CDR3 DNA: TGTGCCAGCAGCCAACAGGGGTTCCTTGCGAATGAGCAGTTCTTC.

DNA for the CDR3: TGTGCCAGCAGCTTAATGGGCAGGGGGCTTATAGCAACTTATGGCTACACCTTC. As protein: CASSLMGRGLIATYGYTF. The chain joins TRBV7-2 to TRBJ1-2; TRBD1 matches 8 bases. Germline CDR1 reads SGHTA; CDR2 reads FQGNSA. The V gene end was trimmed by 2 bases and the J gene end by 5 bases; junction bases not matched to a gene: 16. The CDR3 sequence is 18 residues long.

The chain joins TRBV7-2 to TRBJ2-7; 8 nucleotides match TRBD2. Germline V CDR1 and CDR2: SGHTA, FQGNSA. V lost 5 bases and J lost 6; bases outside the gene matches: 6. This CDR3 contains 13 residues. For the CDR3, the DNA is TGTGCCAGCAGCCGCGGGCTAGCGGGCGAGCAGTACTTC. Protein product: CASSRGLAGEQYF.

Written as DNA, the CDR3 is TGTGCCAGCTCACCACCGCCGGACAAGACCCAGTACTTC. It codes for CASSPPPDKTQYF. The gene calls are TRBV18 and TRBJ2-5; TRBD1 might be the D (5 bases). Germline V gene data show CDR1 as KGHSH and CDR2 as LQKENI. Trimming removed 0 bases at V and 6 bases at J, with 8 bases between. This CDR3 spans 13 amino acids.

This chain uses TRBV7-3 with TRBJ2-5, with 9 nucleotides matching TRBD2. This CDR3 comprises 15 residues. J gave up 10 bases and V 5 bases, and 14 bases lay outside the gene matches. In germline, CDR1 is SGHTA, CDR2 FQGTGA. Here the CDR3 reads CASSPRNGTSLDQYF. The CDR3 DNA sequence: TGTGCCAGCAGCCCTAGGAATGGGACTAGCTTGGACCAGTACTTC.

The chain joins TRBV24-1 to TRBJ2-3, with TRBD2 matching over 10 bases. The trim removed 5 bases at V and 7 bases at J, leaving 5 bases unmatched. The length of the CDR3 is 14 residues. Germline loops: CDR1 KGHDR, CDR2 SFDVKD. This CDR3 reads CATSGLAGEYTQYF. The CDR3 bases are TGTGCCACCAGTGGGCTAGCGGGAGAATATACGCAGTATTTT.

This clone has more than one count but fewer than ten. The CDR3 here is CASSQRTGQETQYF. The CDR3 DNA sequence: TGTGCCAGCAGCCAGAGGACTGGACAAGAGACCCAGTACTTC. The chain recombines TRBV4-2 with TRBJ2-5, with D tentatively TRBD2 (5 bases). The V end lost 3 bases, the J end lost 2 bases, and 10 bases lay between the germline ends. The CDR3 has 14 amino acids. Germline V gene sequence: CDR1 LGHNA, CDR2 YNFKEQ.

The J gene is TRBJ2-7, the V gene TRBV5-4; 10 bases are shared with TRBD2. Germline CDR1 SGHNT, CDR2 YYREEE (reference sequence). The V and J ends lost 4 bases and 3 bases, in that order; junction bases with no gene match: 4. The CDR3 is 14 residues long. In nucleotides, the CDR3 is TGTGCCAGCAGCCGAGCGGGAGGGATCTACGAGCAGTACTTC. The encoded protein is CASSRAGGIYEQYF. Looking up the rest from reference TRBV5-4 and TRBJ2-7 gives the full variable domain: ETGVTQSPTHLIKTRGQQVTLRCSSQSGHNTVSWYQQALGQGPQFIFQYYREEENGRGNFPPRFSGLQFPNYSSELNVNALELDDSALYLCASSRAGGIYEQYFGPGTRLTVT.

The gene calls are TRBV19 and TRBJ2-3; the match to TRBD1 covers 7 bases. The J segment lost 0 bases and the V segment lost 6 bases, leaving 6 bases of the junction unmatched. This CDR3 region has 15 residues. Germline V lookup: CDR1 LNHDA, CDR2 SQIVND (reference sequence). This CDR3 is CASSPYRGSTDTQYF. DNA for the CDR3: TGTGCCAGTAGCCCATACAGGGGTAGCACAGATACGCAGTATTTT.

This rearrangement joins TRBV6-5 to TRBJ2-7; D uncertain. The germline V gene encodes CDR1 MNHEY and CDR2 SVGAGI. V lost 6 bases and J lost 0, with 3 bases in between. The CDR3 is 11 residues long. The CDR3 DNA is TGTGCCAGCAGACACTCCTACGAGCAGTACTTC. It translates to CASRHSYEQYF.

V gene TRBV19 combines with J gene TRBJ1-1; unclear D gene. The CDR3 loop spans 12 amino acids. Germline CDR1 reads LNHDA; CDR2 reads SQIVND (reference sequence). V was clipped by 5 bases and J by 9 bases, with 13 bases between them. The DNA for the CDR3 is TGTGCCAGTAGTCACTCCCCGACAAAAGCTTTCTTT. This translates into CASSHSPTKAFF.

The chain couples TRBV28 to TRBJ1-2; 10 bases are a match to TRBD1. Germline values: CDR1 MDHEN, CDR2 SYDVKM. The CDR3 length is 13 residues. With 6 bases clipped from V and 5 bases from J, the junction kept 3 bases outside the gene matches. The CDR3: CASRKGQGYGYTF. CDR3 coding DNA: TGTGCCAGCAGAAAGGGACAGGGGTATGGCTACACCTTC.

The DNA for the CDR3 is TGCGCCAGCAGCCAAGTTTTTGGGGACAACCAAGAGACCCAGTACTTC. This translates into CASSQVFGDNQETQYF. V is TRBV4-1 and J is TRBJ2-5; D might be TRBD1 (6 bases). The CDR3 length is 16 residues. Germline V gene sequence: CDR1 MGHRA, CDR2 YSYEKL. Between the trimmed V and J ends, which lost 1 base and 0 bases, there was a span of 12 bases.

The V and J genes are TRBV24-1 and TRBJ2-7, with D maybe TRBD1 (6 bases). The germline gives CDR1 KGHDR, CDR2 SFDVKD. The CDR3 totals 18 residues. Trimming took 4 bases from V and 4 from J, leaving 25 bases between them. As DNA, the CDR3 is TGTGCCACCAGTGAGGGGATTAAACAGGGATTCAACAGTTACGAGCAGTACTTC. Encoded protein: CATSEGIKQGFNSYEQYF.